Listed below are T cell receptor beta chains from one sample, sequenced in a study of control samples from healthy donors and cancer patients. Only in-frame clones appear in the TCRdb table, and some are missing; sequencing was by immunoSEQ multiplex PCR. The sample lists about 140,000 clones, roughly 89% occurring once. Sequencing was carried out using blood. The origin of the receptors is a man aged 25-45 years in good health. The CDR3 runs from the conserved cysteine through the conserved F or W. D genes are given only for firm matches. The size field is filled for only some rows; it gives once, few, many or a size class.

size,J,V,D,DNA,CDR3
-,TRBJ2-1,TRBV11-3,-,TGTGCCAGCAGCTTAGGAACCCTGGCCTACAATGAGCAGTTCTTC,CASSLGTLAYNEQFF
-,TRBJ1-5,TRBV27,-,TGTGCCAGCAGTTTATTAGCGGGGCAGCCCCAGCATTTT,CASSLLAGQPQHF
-,TRBJ1-2,TRBV5-6,-,TGTGCCAGCAGCTTGGGGTACGACAGCCGTATTCGTGGCTACACCTTC,CASSLGYDSRIRGYTF
-,TRBJ1-1,TRBV29-1,-,TGCAGCGTTGGTGAAGTGGACACTGAAGCTTTCTTT,CSVGEVDTEAFF
-,TRBJ2-3,TRBV24-1,TRBD2,TGTGCCACCAGTGATTTGCCGGGAGGGCCGGATACGCAGTATTTT,CATSDLPGGPDTQYF
-,TRBJ1-4,TRBV7-2,TRBD1,TGTGCCAGCAGCAATTCGGACAGGGAAAAACTGTTTTTT,CASSNSDREKLFF
few,TRBJ2-5,TRBV18,-,TGTGCCAGCTCACCACAGACCGAAGAGACCCAGTACTTC,CASSPQTEETQYF
-,TRBJ2-7,TRBV2,-,TGTGCCAGCAGCCAGACAGGTATCTACGAGCAGTACTTC,CASSQTGIYEQYF
-,TRBJ2-3,TRBV13,TRBD1,TGTGCCAGCAGCCAGGGACAGGGTCAAGATACGCAGTATTTT,CASSQGQGQDTQYF
-,TRBJ2-5,TRBV14,TRBD2,TGTGCCAGCAGCCAAGTTCCGCTAGCGGGGATTAGAGGGACCCAGTACTTC,CASSQVPLAGIRGTQYF
-,TRBJ1-4,TRBV12-3/TRBV12-4,-,TGTGCCAGCACTTCTTGGGATGAAAAACTGTTTTTT,CASTSWDEKLFF
-,TRBJ1-1,TRBV6-5,-,TGTGCCAGCAGACAGGGTCTGAACACTGAAGCTTTCTTT,CASRQGLNTEAFF
-,TRBJ1-6,TRBV5-5,-,TGTGCCAGCAGCTTGTTTCGGGGCGCCGCCCCAAGCTCACCCCTCCACTTT,CASSLFRGAAPSSPLHF
-,TRBJ1-5,TRBV7-2,-,TGTGCCAGCAGCTTAGCGCAGGCAGGGACGAGCGGCAGGGCCCAGCATTTT,CASSLAQAGTSGRAQHF
-,TRBJ1-6,TRBV6-5,-,TGTGCCAGCAGCCCCGGACATAATTCACCCCTCCACTTT,CASSPGHNSPLHF
-,TRBJ1-2,TRBV19,-,TGTGCCAGTACCCCCGGCAGGGTTAACTATGGCTACACCTTC,CASTPGRVNYGYTF
-,TRBJ2-5,TRBV18,TRBD1,TGTGCCAGCTCACGATTGGACAGGCGGGAGACCCAGTACTTC,CASSRLDRRETQYF
-,TRBJ1-4,TRBV20-1,-,TGCAGTGCTAGACAGGAGGAAAAACTGTTTTTT,CSARQEEKLFF
-,TRBJ2-5,TRBV10-3,-,TGTGCCATCAGCCAGAGCGACAGGTACCAAGAGACCCAGTACTTC,CAISQSDRYQETQYF
-,TRBJ1-2,TRBV21-1,-,TGTGCCAGCCGAACCTATACTCGGCCCTCTAACTATGGCTACACCTTC,CASRTYTRPSNYGYTF
-,TRBJ1-5,TRBV27,-,TGTGCCAGCAGTAAACGAGAGAATAGCAATCAGCCCCAGCATTTT,CASSKRENSNQPQHF
-,TRBJ2-7,TRBV9,-,TGTGCCAGCAGCGCGATGATAGGGCTAGCGCTATACGAGCAGTACTTC,CASSAMIGLALYEQYF
-,TRBJ1-6,TRBV6-2/TRBV6-3,TRBD1,TGTGCCAGCAGCTCGGGACAGTTGGGGAATTCACCCCTCCACTTT,CASSSGQLGNSPLHF
few,TRBJ2-7,TRBV3-1/TRBV3-2,-,TGTGCCAGCAGCCAAGAACGTGGGTACTCCTCCTACGAGCAGTACTTC,CASSQERGYSSYEQYF
-,TRBJ2-3,TRBV11-2,-,TGTGCCAGCAGCTTCTCCACGGACCTAGGGGCAGATACGCAGTATTTT,CASSFSTDLGADTQYF
-,TRBJ1-5,TRBV12-5,TRBD1,TGTGCTAGTGCCCTCTGGACAGGGGGCCGGTTGTCGCCCCAGCATTTT,CASALWTGGRLSPQHF
-,TRBJ1-1,TRBV21-1,-,TGTGCCAGCAGCAAAGGAGGGGGTAGAGAGTCGAACACTGAAGCTTTCTTT,CASSKGGGRESNTEAFF
-,TRBJ1-2,TRBV5-5,TRBD1,TGTGCCAGCAGCTTACTCGCAGGGGGCGATGGCTACACCTTC,CASSLLAGGDGYTF
-,TRBJ2-7,TRBV5-6,-,TGTGCCAGCAGCTTACAGGATGACTCCTACGAGCAGTACTTC,CASSLQDDSYEQYF
-,TRBJ2-1,TRBV9,-,TGTGCCAGCAGCGTAGGGGGGGATTACAATGAGCAGTTCTTC,CASSVGGDYNEQFF